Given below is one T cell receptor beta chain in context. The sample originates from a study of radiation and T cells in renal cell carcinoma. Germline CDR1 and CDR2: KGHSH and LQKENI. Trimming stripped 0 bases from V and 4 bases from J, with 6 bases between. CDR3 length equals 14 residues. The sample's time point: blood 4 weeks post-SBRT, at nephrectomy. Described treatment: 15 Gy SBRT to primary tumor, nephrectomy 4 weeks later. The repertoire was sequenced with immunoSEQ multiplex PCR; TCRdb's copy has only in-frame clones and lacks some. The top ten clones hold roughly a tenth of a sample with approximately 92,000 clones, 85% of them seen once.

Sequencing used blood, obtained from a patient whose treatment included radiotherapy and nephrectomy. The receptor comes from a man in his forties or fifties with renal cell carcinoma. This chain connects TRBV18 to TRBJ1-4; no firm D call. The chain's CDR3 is CASSPPAVNEKLFF. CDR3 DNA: TGTGCCAGCTCACCACCGGCCGTTAATGAAAAACTGTTTTTT.